Shown below are 19 T cell receptor beta chains from a single sample sequenced in a study of blood T cells in healthy people across ages (dated by TCRdb to between 2014 and 2017). Receptors were amplified or captured by 5' RACE. TCRdb records Illumina HiSeq 2500 as the sequencer. A second about 6 to 11 cycle PCR used a sample-barcoded 5' primer and a J-beta primer mix. Using fastp trimming at Q25 and MiXCR clonotype assembly, TCRdb reanalyzed the public sequencing data and kept in-frame beta chains. Identical CDR3 protein sequences are pooled into one entry, listed with their most common genes and DNA. This sample comprises hundreds of thousands of distinct CDR3 sequences, roughly 48% of them detected only once. Around 23% of the sample belongs to the ten largest clones. The material sequenced was blood. These TCRs come from a man older than 75 in good health.

J is TRBJ1-1 and V is TRBV4-3; D is perhaps TRBD1 (6 bases). Germline V gene sequence: CDR1 LGHNA, CDR2 YSLEER. Trimming cost V 1 base and J 5 bases, with 11 bases left between them. This CDR3 is 14 amino acids long. CDR3 amino acids: CASSQGGPGTEAFF. CDR3 nucleotides: TGCGCCAGCAGCCAAGGGGGGCCGGGGACTGAAGCTTTCTTT.

This chain connects TRBV20-1 to TRBJ2-7, with D maybe TRBD1 (6 bases). V lost 4 bases, J lost 2 bases, and 12 bases lay in between. The CDR3 consists of 13 residues. From germline, CDR1 is DFQATT and CDR2 SNEGSKA (reference sequence). Here the CDR3 reads CSANQGQTYEQYF. CDR3 DNA: TGCAGTGCTAATCAGGGGCAAACCTACGAGCAGTACTTC.

This clonotype was observed a few times. The rearrangement uses TRBV29-1 and TRBJ2-5; 7 bases align to TRBD1. The germline CDR1 and CDR2 sequences are SQVTM and ANQGSEA. The ends lost 0 bases at V and 1 base at J; junction bases unmatched: 2. The CDR3 has 14 residues. The CDR3 DNA reads TGCAGCGTTGAAGAGACAGGGTCCCAAGAGACCCAGTACTTC. Protein sequence: CSVEETGSQETQYF.

V usage is TRBV20-1 and J usage is TRBJ1-1; TRBD1 might be the D (6 bases). The CDR3 covers 12 residues. CDR1 and CDR2 from the germline V gene are DFQATT and SNEGSKA (reference sequence). CDR3 nucleotides: TGCAGCCTAAGGGGGGGGGGAACTGAAGCTTTCTTT. This sequence encodes CSLRGGGTEAFF.

This clonotype was detected only a few times. J is TRBJ2-7 and V is TRBV7-3; D is possibly TRBD1 (5 bases). CDR1 is SGHTA and CDR2 is FQGTGA in the germline V gene. The V end lost 4 bases, the J end lost 6 bases, and 10 bases lay between the germline ends. The CDR3 is made up of 12 amino acids. As DNA, the CDR3 is TGTGCCAGCAGCTATCATCAGGGCGAGCAGTACTTC. It encodes CASSYHQGEQYF.

This clonotype has a handful of counts. V is TRBV25-1 and J is TRBJ2-7; TRBD1 matches at 9 bases. Germline assignment: CDR1 MGHDK and CDR2 SYGVNS. This CDR3 comprises 16 residues. V was pared by 1 base and J by 3 bases, with 7 bases of the junction left unmatched. CDR3 coding DNA: TGTGCCAGCAGTGAATTCTCCGGGACAGGGTACTACGAGCAGTACTTC. Its protein is CASSEFSGTGYYEQYF.

This clonotype was counted only a few times. The chain recombines TRBV7-2 with TRBJ2-2; 10 nucleotides align to TRBD1. The V gene end was trimmed by 5 bases and the J gene end by 5 bases; junction bases not matched to a gene: 2. There are 14 residues in the CDR3. Germline V gene data show CDR1 as SGHTA and CDR2 as FQGNSA. The CDR3 reads CASSTGQGTGELFF. CDR3 DNA sequence: TGTGCCAGCAGCACGGGACAGGGGACCGGGGAGCTGTTTTTT.

This sequence joins TRBV20-1 and TRBJ2-3; perhaps TRBD2 as D (5 bases). The CDR3 runs to 13 residues. Germline V gives CDR1 DFQATT, CDR2 SNEGSKA (reference sequence). CDR3 DNA: TGCAACCCCGACTACCCTAGCACAGATACGCAGTATTTT. This translates into CNPDYPSTDTQYF.

The chain links TRBV7-2 to TRBJ2-3; D is ambiguous. V lost 4 bases, J lost 0 bases, and 11 bases lay in between. This CDR3 spans 15 amino acids. Per germline, CDR1 SGHTA and CDR2 FQGNSA. This chain's CDR3 is CASSWWKSSTDTQYF. CDR3 sequence (DNA): TGTGCCAGCAGCTGGTGGAAATCTAGCACAGATACGCAGTATTTT.

This clonotype was seen at least ten times. This chain links TRBV6-6 with TRBJ2-5; D is unresolved. Trimming left V 5 bases short and J 0 bases short, with 7 bases between. The length of the CDR3 is 13 residues. CDR1 and CDR2 from the germline V gene are MNHNY and SVGAGI (reference sequence). Here the CDR3 DNA reads TGTGCCAGCAGTCCGGTGTACCAAGAGACCCAGTACTTC. Amino acids: CASSPVYQETQYF.

The chain has TRBV4-3 and TRBJ2-5, with 8 bases lining up with TRBD2. The CDR3 length is 15 residues. Trimming removed 8 bases from V and 5 bases from J; junction bases left unmatched: 13. Germline V gene sequence: CDR1 LGHNA, CDR2 YSLEER. In DNA, the CDR3 is TGCGCCAGCCCTTCGCGGGGGGTGGTACTGGAGACCCAGTACTTC. Its protein product is CASPSRGVVLETQYF.

Comment on this clonotype: Germline and junction disagree at one end, which may indicate a read error. CDR3 protein: CASSPASHYGCTF. The CDR3, as DNA: TGTGCCAGCAGCCCGGCATCCCACTATGGCTGCACCTTC. The chain combines TRBV7-9 with TRBJ1-2; D not resolved. This CDR3 has 13 amino acids. Germline V gene lookup returns CDR1 SEHNR and CDR2 FQNEAQ (reference sequence).

There are many counts of this clonotype. This chain connects TRBV20-1 to TRBJ2-5; D uncertain. From germline, CDR1 is DFQATT and CDR2 SNEGSKA (reference sequence). Trimming took 8 bases from V and 3 from J, leaving 16 bases between them. The length of the CDR3 is 13 residues. The CDR3 region is CSPKALNEETQYF. The CDR3 nucleotides are TGCAGTCCCAAGGCCCTTAATGAAGAGACCCAGTACTTC.

This rearrangement joins TRBV7-2 to TRBJ1-1; 9 bases fit TRBD1. Germline lookup yields CDR1 SGHTA and CDR2 FQGNSA. This CDR3 region has 13 residues. Germline trimming cut 3 bases from V and 11 bases from J; bases unmatched to any gene: 7. The CDR3 region has the DNA TGTGCCAGCAGCTTGGACAGGGGAAGGGTGGCTTTCTTT. It specifies CASSLDRGRVAFF.

V is TRBV9 and J is TRBJ2-1; D is ambiguous. V was trimmed by 7 bases and J by 5 bases, leaving 10 bases between them. The germline V gene encodes CDR1 SGDLS and CDR2 YYNGEE. This CDR3 spans 12 amino acids. The CDR3 reads CASGSSDNEQFF. The CDR3 DNA reads as TGTGCCAGCGGTAGTTCGGACAATGAGCAGTTCTTC.

The V and J genes are TRBV3-1 and TRBJ1-1; tentatively, D is TRBD1 (5 bases). V lost 4 bases and J lost 4, with 10 bases in between. The CDR3 covers 13 residues. Per the germline V gene, CDR1 is LGHDT and CDR2 is YNNKEL (reference sequence). The CDR3 region is CASSRTGTTEAFF. In DNA form, the CDR3 reads TGTGCCAGCAGCCGGACCGGGACCACTGAAGCTTTCTTT.

The gene calls are TRBV7-3 and TRBJ2-3; 7 nucleotides align to TRBD2. CDR3 length: 15 amino acids. Germline V lookup: CDR1 SGHTA, CDR2 FQGTGA. V was pared by 2 bases and J by 6 bases, with 8 bases of the junction left unmatched. CDR3 amino acids: CASSLWAGVEDTQYF. The CDR3 nucleotides read TGTGCCAGCAGCTTATGGGCGGGAGTGGAGGATACGCAGTATTTT.

The CDR3 DNA reads as TGTGCCAGCAGCCCCCCAACCGGACAGGGGCTGGGTGGACCCCTCCACTTT. Its protein product is CASSPPTGQGLGGPLHF. This chain connects TRBV3-1 to TRBJ1-6; the match to TRBD1 covers 9 bases. Germline lookup yields CDR1 LGHDT and CDR2 YNNKEL (reference sequence). The CDR3 is made up of 17 amino acids. The ends lost 4 bases at V and 12 bases at J; junction bases unmatched: 16.

The chain is built from TRBV3-1 and TRBJ2-4; D not resolved. V dropped 1 base and J dropped 0 bases, with 10 bases sitting between them. The CDR3 sequence is 16 residues long. Germline lookup yields CDR1 LGHDT and CDR2 YNNKEL (reference sequence). Here the CDR3 DNA reads TGTGCCAGCAGCCAAGGCACCCCAATAGCCAAAAACATTCAGTACTTC. Residues: CASSQGTPIAKNIQYF.